Shown below are 13 T cell receptor beta chains from a single sample sequenced in a study of blood T cell repertoires in COVID-19 (dated by TCRdb to about 2020). Library preparation employed the immunoSEQ multiplex PCR assay. The source is immuneACCESS, and TCRdb retained only in-frame sequences with V and J called. Part of the clones is not carried over; for the studies checked, unresolved V genes explain less than half of this, and the remainder is unexplained. Present in this sample are tens of thousands of clones, around four fifths of which were seen just once. Around 11% of the sample goes to the ten largest clones. The sequenced material came from peripheral blood. Receptors originate from a woman aged 70-85 years with active or convalescent COVID-19.

The chain has TRBV4-2 and TRBJ2-7; TRBD2 matches 10 bases. V lost 1 base, J lost 4 bases, and 7 bases stayed unmatched. Germline loops: CDR1 LGHNA, CDR2 YNFKEQ. This CDR3 has 16 amino acids. CDR3 DNA sequence: TGTGCCAGCAGCCAAGCCGCAGCGGGGGGGCCGTACGAGCAGTACTTC. This gives the protein CASSQAAAGGPYEQYF.

The CDR3 sequence is CASSLSRQGNYGYTF. The CDR3, as DNA: TGTGCCAGCAGTTTATCCCGACAGGGTAACTATGGCTACACCTTC. The V gene is TRBV28, the J gene TRBJ1-2; TRBD1 matches 7 bases. The junction had 3 bases not matched to a gene; V was cut back by 1 base and J by 1 base. In germline, CDR1 is MDHEN, CDR2 SYDVKM. This CDR3 has 15 amino acids.

The chain employs TRBV11-2 and TRBJ2-1; 10 positions match TRBD2. J lost 7 bases, V lost 2 bases, and 11 bases had no gene match. The CDR3 has 17 residues. Germline V gene data show CDR1 as SGHAT and CDR2 as FQNNGV. As DNA, the CDR3 is TGTGCCAGCAGCTTATCCCTAGCGGGGGCATCTTGGAATGAGCAGTTCTTC. Its translation is CASSLSLAGASWNEQFF.

This clone occurred a few times. The chain carries TRBV6-2 or TRBV6-3 and TRBJ1-5; D is unresolved. The length of the CDR3 is 18 residues. Germline V CDR1 and CDR2: MNHEY, SVGEGT. The V gene lost 0 bases and the J gene lost 0 bases, with 15 bases spanning the gap. The CDR3 sequence is CASSYSNSELYSNQPQHF. For the CDR3, the DNA is TGTGCCAGCAGTTACTCGAACAGTGAGCTATATAGCAATCAGCCCCAGCATTTT.

The chain joins TRBV5-1 to TRBJ2-3; D may be TRBD1 (6 bases). V was trimmed by 3 bases and J by 1 base, leaving 18 bases between them. The CDR3 contains 17 residues. Germline CDR1 reads SGHRS; CDR2 reads YFSETQ. The CDR3 region is CASSSASGTPRTDTQYF. The CDR3 DNA is TGCGCCAGCAGCTCTGCCTCCGGGACACCTCGCACAGATACGCAGTATTTT.

The chain carries TRBV5-1 and TRBJ2-7; 10 positions match TRBD2. Germline loops: CDR1 SGHRS, CDR2 YFSETQ. V lost 4 bases, J lost 0 bases, and 4 bases stayed unmatched. CDR3 length: 15 residues. The CDR3 DNA reads TGCGCCAGCAGCCCCGGACTAGCGGACTCCTACGAGCAGTACTTC. This sequence encodes CASSPGLADSYEQYF.

In this sample, this clone turned up a few times. The chain recombines TRBV2 with TRBJ2-1; 8 bases agree with TRBD1. CDR3 size: 13 residues. V lost 7 bases, J lost 9 bases, and 8 bases stayed unmatched. Germline assignment: CDR1 SNHLY and CDR2 FYNNEI. CDR3 sequence: CASNRDRLGEQFF. For the CDR3, the DNA is TGTGCCAGCAACCGGGACAGGTTGGGTGAGCAGTTCTTC.

The chain combines TRBV5-4 with TRBJ2-5, with TRBD1 as a possible D gene (6 bases). The CDR3 is made up of 15 amino acids. Looked up from germline, CDR1 is SGHNT and CDR2 is YYREEE (reference sequence). The V end was cut by 3 bases, the J end by 0 bases, with 12 bases between. In nucleotides, the CDR3 is TGTGCCAGCAGCTCCCCCCGGGACAACCAAGAGACCCAGTACTTC. As protein: CASSSPRDNQETQYF.

The sample holds a few counts of this clone. The rearrangement uses TRBV6-5 and TRBJ1-2, with D tentatively TRBD1 (6 bases). Between the trimmed V and J ends, which lost 7 bases and 6 bases, there was a span of 15 bases. Germline values: CDR1 MNHEY, CDR2 SVGAGI. The CDR3 is 13 amino acids. The CDR3 coding sequence is TGTGCCAGCAAAGACAGGTGGATAGATGGCTACACCTTC. Its protein is CASKDRWIDGYTF.

This clone came up once. The V and J genes are TRBV27 and TRBJ1-3; the D is unclear. Germline V gene data show CDR1 as MNHEY and CDR2 as SMNVEV (reference sequence). V was cut by 3 bases and J by 2 bases, with 11 bases left in between. The CDR3 runs 15 residues. CDR3 sequence reads: CASSFGREAGNTIYF. CDR3 bases: TGTGCCAGCAGTTTTGGGAGGGAAGCTGGAAACACCATATATTTT.

The genes are TRBV12-3 or TRBV12-4 and TRBJ1-1; D ambiguous. V gave up 5 bases and J gave up 1 base, with 8 bases separating them. The CDR3 extends over 13 amino acids. DNA for the CDR3: TGTGCCAGCAGTCTTCAGGAGAACACTGAAGCTTTCTTT. Its protein is CASSLQENTEAFF.

The chain joins TRBV24-1 to TRBJ2-2; 10 nucleotides match TRBD1. J lost 7 bases, V lost 3 bases, and 10 bases had no gene match. Germline assignment: CDR1 KGHDR and CDR2 SFDVKD. This CDR3 region has 17 residues. CDR3 residues: CATSDPTGTGEGGELFF. The CDR3 nucleotides are TGTGCCACCAGTGATCCGACCGGGACAGGGGAAGGCGGGGAGCTGTTTTTT.

The chain joins TRBV9 to TRBJ2-2; TRBD1 might be the D (6 bases). This CDR3 is 15 amino acids long. V lost 4 bases and J lost 4, with 14 bases in between. CDR1 SGDLS and CDR2 YYNGEE come from the germline V gene. As DNA, the CDR3 is TGTGCCAGCAGCACCCCAGGGGACCCCACCGGGGAGCTGTTTTTT. This gives the protein CASSTPGDPTGELFF.